The 18 T cell receptor beta chains below come from one sample, sequenced in a study of blood T cell repertoires in COVID-19. Only in-frame clones appear in the TCRdb table, and some are missing; sequencing was by immunoSEQ multiplex PCR. The sample has under 130,000 clones, roughly 80% seen once; the top ten hold 15% to 20%. Sequenced input: peripheral blood. These receptors originate from a woman between 70 and 85 years old with acute or convalescent COVID-19.

This clone was observed a single time. The chain uses TRBV29-1 and TRBJ2-3, with TRBD2 as a possible D gene (7 bases). Looked up from germline, CDR1 is SQVTM and CDR2 is ANQGSEA. V lost 8 bases, J lost 4 bases, and 16 bases lay in between. This CDR3 spans 13 amino acids. This chain's CDR3 is CSSKGGRADTQYF. CDR3 bases: TGCAGCTCCAAGGGGGGGCGTGCAGATACGCAGTATTTT.

The rearrangement uses TRBV5-1 and TRBJ1-2; 7 positions match TRBD1. This CDR3 has 16 residues. Per the germline V gene, CDR1 is SGHRS and CDR2 is YFSETQ. The V and J ends lost 1 base and 2 bases, in that order; junction bases with no gene match: 8. DNA for the CDR3: TGCGCCAGCAGCTTGTTCGGGGACAGACTAAACTATGGCTACACCTTC. The encoded protein is CASSLFGDRLNYGYTF.

CDR3 nucleotide sequence: TGTGCCAGCAGCTTAATGGAGACGGTATCCTACGAGCAGTACTTC. Its protein is CASSLMETVSYEQYF. The rearrangement joins TRBV7-6 to TRBJ2-7, with unresolved D. With 2 bases removed from V and 1 base from J, the gap between germline ends came to 12 bases. The germline gives CDR1 SGHVS, CDR2 FNYEAQ. This CDR3 is built from 15 residues.

The V and J genes are TRBV3-1 (or the pseudogene TRBV3-2) and TRBJ2-6; maybe TRBD1 (6 bases). The CDR3 runs to 16 residues. The V gene's germline CDR1 is LGHDT and CDR2 YNNKEL (reference sequence). Between the trimmed V and J ends, which lost 3 bases and 1 base, there was a span of 10 bases. The CDR3 protein is CASSHGGTSGANVLTF. CDR3 in DNA: TGTGCCAGCAGCCATGGTGGGACATCTGGGGCCAACGTCCTGACTTTC.

J is TRBJ1-1 and V is TRBV5-1; TRBD1 matches at 12 bases. This CDR3 is built from 17 residues. After removal of 4 bases from V and 3 bases from J, the junction contained 10 bases not matched to a gene. CDR1 SGHRS and CDR2 YFSETQ come from the germline V gene. The CDR3 DNA follows: TGCGCCAGCAGCCTGGGACAGGGGGCAATGAGTGACACTGAAGCTTTCTTT. Translation gives CASSLGQGAMSDTEAFF.

This clone was recorded at least ten times. The chain links TRBV7-9 to TRBJ2-7; 9 nucleotides align to TRBD1. The CDR3 length is 15 residues. After removal of 5 bases from V and 2 bases from J, the junction contained 7 bases not matched to a gene. The V gene's germline CDR1 is SEHNR and CDR2 FQNEAQ (reference sequence). CDR3: CASSPIGTGPYEQYF. CDR3 bases: TGTGCCAGCAGCCCCATCGGGACAGGGCCCTACGAGCAGTACTTC.

This clone was found once. Distinct nucleotide sequences in the sample also encode this CDR3. The chain links TRBV6-2 or TRBV6-3 to TRBJ1-1; D unclear. The CDR3 length is 14 residues. In germline, CDR1 is MNHEY, CDR2 SVGEGT. V was cut by 2 bases and J by 0 bases, with 7 bases left in between. The CDR3 region has the DNA TGTGCCAGCAGTTACGAGGGCATGAACACTGAAGCTTTCTTT. It is translated as CASSYEGMNTEAFF.

The DNA for the CDR3 is TGTGCCAGTAGTATAAAAGGCGGAGGAGGGACCGGGGAGCTGTTTTTT. Its translation: CASSIKGGGGTGELFF. The chain uses TRBV19 and TRBJ2-2, with D tentatively TRBD2 (6 bases). The V gene's germline CDR1 is LNHDA and CDR2 SQIVND (reference sequence). Trimming left V 2 bases short and J 5 bases short, with 15 bases between. CDR3 size: 16 residues.

The genes are TRBV6-5 and TRBJ2-7; 8 positions agree with TRBD2. Trimming at V came to 6 bases and at J to 5 bases, leaving 6 bases not matched to a gene. Germline V lookup: CDR1 MNHEY, CDR2 SVGAGI. The CDR3 sequence is 13 residues long. The CDR3 spells CASRTRGGHEQYF. In nucleotides, the CDR3 is TGTGCCAGCAGGACCCGGGGGGGGCACGAGCAGTACTTC.

The V and J genes are TRBV14 and TRBJ2-1; the match to TRBD1 covers 7 bases. V shed 5 bases and J 3 bases; nucleotides not matched to a gene: 10. The germline gives CDR1 SGHDN, CDR2 FVKESK. The CDR3 has 16 amino acids. In DNA, the CDR3 is TGTGCCAGCAGCTTTACAGGGGAGCATATCTACAATGAGCAGTTCTTC. Encoded protein: CASSFTGEHIYNEQFF.

The V gene is TRBV7-9, the J gene TRBJ2-5; 10 bases match TRBD1. J lost 5 bases, V lost 10 bases, and 7 bases had no gene match. The length of the CDR3 is 13 residues. Germline CDR1 SEHNR, CDR2 FQNEAQ (reference sequence). CDR3 sequence (DNA): TGTGCCACCGACAGGGGGCGCGGGGAGACCCAGTACTTC. Amino acids: CATDRGRGETQYF. Variable domain in full (rest from reference TRBV7-9 and TRBJ2-5): DTGVSQNPRHKITKRGQNVTFRCDPISEHNRLYWYRQTLGQGPEFLTYFQNEAQLEKSRLLSDRFSAERPKGSFSTLEIQRTEQGDSAMYLCATDRGRGETQYFGPGTRLLVL.

This clone was seen ten or more times. The CDR3 DNA reads as TGTGCCAGCAGCGCCCGGGACAGGGGTGGGCAACTGTTTTTT. Translation gives CASSARDRGGQLFF. V and J are TRBV7-2 and TRBJ1-4; 10 bases fit TRBD1. CDR3 length equals 14 residues. After removal of 5 bases from V and 12 bases from J, the junction contained 9 bases not matched to a gene. Germline V gene lookup returns CDR1 SGHTA and CDR2 FQGNSA.

This clone came up once. The chain has TRBV19 and TRBJ1-5; D may be TRBD1 (6 bases). The ends were cut back, 7 bases at V and 6 bases at J, with 22 bases in the middle. The CDR3 loop spans 16 amino acids. In germline, CDR1 is LNHDA, CDR2 SQIVND (reference sequence). CDR3 sequence reads: CASTITLTGLGQPQHF. CDR3 nucleotides: TGTGCCAGTACCATAACCCTTACAGGGTTGGGTCAGCCCCAGCATTTT.

The chain uses TRBV3-1 (or the pseudogene TRBV3-2) and TRBJ2-3, with D maybe TRBD2 (5 bases). CDR3 length: 16 residues. Germline CDR1 and CDR2: LGHDT and YNNKEL (reference sequence). V was clipped by 1 base and J by 4 bases, with 15 bases between them. Written as DNA, the CDR3 is TGTGCCAGCAGCCAAGGGCGCCGGGGATTGCCAGATACGCAGTATTTT. Its protein is CASSQGRRGLPDTQYF.

The chain links TRBV29-1 to TRBJ2-7, with TRBD1 matching over 11 bases. There are 16 residues in the CDR3. Per the germline V gene, CDR1 is SQVTM and CDR2 is ANQGSEA. V lost 4 bases to trimming and J lost 6 bases; unmatched junction nucleotides: 14. The CDR3: CSVGTLDRGLRSEQYF. In DNA, the CDR3 is TGCAGCGTTGGGACTCTGGACAGGGGGCTAAGGAGCGAGCAGTACTTC.

This clone has a single count. The rearrangement uses TRBV5-1 and TRBJ1-3; 12 bases are shared with TRBD1. CDR3 length equals 18 residues. Germline lookup yields CDR1 SGHRS and CDR2 YFSETQ. The trim removed 1 base at V and 0 bases at J, leaving 5 bases unmatched. CDR3 nucleotides: TGCGCCAGCAGCTTGATGGGACAGGGGGCTTCCTCTGGAAACACCATATATTTT. Translation gives CASSLMGQGASSGNTIYF.

The chain combines TRBV30 with TRBJ1-2; D is undetermined. The length of the CDR3 is 14 residues. CDR1 GTSNPN and CDR2 SVGIG come from the germline V gene (reference sequence). V gave up 5 bases and J gave up 5 bases, with 18 bases separating them. CDR3 loop: CAWSLRGMGYGYTF. In DNA form, the CDR3 reads TGTGCCTGGTCCCTACGGGGTATGGGTTATGGCTACACCTTC.

The chain carries TRBV7-2 and TRBJ2-3; the match to TRBD2 covers 10 bases. This CDR3 spans 15 amino acids. CDR1 SGHTA and CDR2 FQGNSA come from the germline V gene. V dropped 2 bases and J dropped 6; count of bases not matched to a gene: 5. The CDR3 region has the DNA TGTGCCAGCAGCTTATATACTAGCGGGGTTGATACGCAGTATTTT. Translation gives CASSLYTSGVDTQYF.